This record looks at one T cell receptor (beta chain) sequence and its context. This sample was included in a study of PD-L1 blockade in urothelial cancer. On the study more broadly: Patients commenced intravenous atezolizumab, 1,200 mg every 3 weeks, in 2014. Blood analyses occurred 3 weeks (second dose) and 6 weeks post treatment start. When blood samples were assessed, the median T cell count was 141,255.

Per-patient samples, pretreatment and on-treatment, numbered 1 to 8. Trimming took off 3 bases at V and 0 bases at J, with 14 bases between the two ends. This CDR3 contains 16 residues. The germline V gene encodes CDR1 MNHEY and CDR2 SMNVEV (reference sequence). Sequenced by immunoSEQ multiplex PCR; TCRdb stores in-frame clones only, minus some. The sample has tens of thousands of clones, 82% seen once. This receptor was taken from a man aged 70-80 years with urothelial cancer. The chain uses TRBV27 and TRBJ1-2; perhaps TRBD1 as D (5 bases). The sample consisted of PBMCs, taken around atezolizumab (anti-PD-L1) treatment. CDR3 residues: CASSFSATAPNYGYTF. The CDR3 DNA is TGTGCCAGCAGTTTCTCAGCGACAGCCCCTAACTATGGCTACACCTTC.